This is a list of T cell receptor beta chains from one sample in a study of blood T cells in healthy people across ages. TCRdb re-called the 5' RACE reads with MiXCR, one entry per CDR3 protein. The sample carries 540,000 or so distinct CDR3 sequences, 47% recorded once. Material: blood. These receptors were taken from a man aged 80 or over in good health. Both conserved end residues are part of each CDR3. D genes are given only for firm matches. Clone size is shown for a subset of rows, as once, few, many or a class of expanded clone.

d_call,clone_size,v_call,j_call,cdr3_aa,cdr3_nt
-,-,TRBV20-1,TRBJ1-2,CSARDSTLYGYTF,TGCAGTGCTAGAGATTCCACCCTCTATGGCTACACCTTC
TRBD1,few,TRBV7-2,TRBJ1-2,CASSLTGGFGGYTF,TGTGCCAGCAGCCTGACAGGGGGCTTTGGTGGCTACACCTTC
TRBD2,-,TRBV7-9,TRBJ2-1,CASSLPLAGQSYNEQFF,TGTGCCAGCAGCTTACCCCTAGCGGGACAATCCTACAATGAGCAGTTCTTC
-,-,TRBV28,TRBJ2-7,CASSFRIYEQYF,TGTGCCAGCAGTTTTAGAATCTACGAGCAGTACTTC
-,-,TRBV24-1,TRBJ2-1,CATSDKGSSSYNEQFF,TGTGCCACCAGTGATAAGGGCAGTAGCTCCTACAATGAGCAGTTCTTC
TRBD2,-,TRBV7-2,TRBJ2-7,CASSLDPSTVLAGGHNEQYF,TGTGCCAGCAGTTTAGACCCCAGTACGGTGCTAGCGGGGGGTCACAATGAGCAGTACTTC
-,-,TRBV10-2,TRBJ1-2,CASSSGGLYGYTF,TGCGCCAGCAGTAGCGGGGGCCTCTATGGCTACACCTTC
-,-,TRBV7-2,TRBJ2-7,CASSLAAITGPRSEQYF,TGTGCCAGCAGCTTAGCAGCCATTACAGGGCCCAGGAGCGAGCAGTACTTC
TRBD1,few,TRBV12-3/TRBV12-4,TRBJ2-3,CASSPTTGTDTQYF,TGTGCCAGCAGTCCGACGACAGGGACAGATACGCAGTATTTT
TRBD1,-,TRBV29-1,TRBJ1-2,CSVDEGQGWKGYTF,TGCAGCGTTGACGAGGGACAGGGATGGAAGGGCTACACCTTC
TRBD2,once,TRBV12-5,TRBJ2-5,CTSASSGGGRFPETQYF,TGTACTAGTGCCTCCTCCGGGGGGGGGCGTTTTCCAGAGACCCAGTACTTC
-,-,TRBV29-1,TRBJ1-1,CSVVGAPGVMNTEAFF,TGCAGCGTTGTAGGGGCCCCGGGGGTCATGAACACTGAAGCTTTCTTT
-,-,TRBV9,TRBJ2-5,CASSPSGGPNAEQYF,TGTGCCAGCAGCCCGTCAGGCGGCCCCAATGCTGAGCAGTACTTC
TRBD1,-,TRBV18,TRBJ1-5,CASPAGQGESNQPRHF,TGTGCCAGCCCAGCGGGACAGGGGGAAAGCAATCAGCCCCGGCATTTT
-,-,TRBV28,TRBJ2-1,CAGSSPARGRSSYNEQFF,TGTGCCGGCAGTTCCCCTGCCAGGGGACGAAGCTCCTACAATGAGCAGTTCTTC
-,-,TRBV5-1,TRBJ2-7,CASSSGPYEQYF,TGCGCCAGCAGCTCGGGGCCCTACGAGCAGTACTTC
TRBD2,few,TRBV28,TRBJ2-6,CASRSPLAGAGANVLTF,TGTGCCAGCAGATCCCCCCTAGCGGGAGCTGGGGCCAACGTCCTGACTTTC
TRBD1,-,TRBV7-9,TRBJ1-3,CASSFYRGTAGNTIYF,TGTGCCAGCAGCTTCTACAGGGGGACGGCTGGAAACACCATATATTTT
-,-,TRBV12-3/TRBV12-4,TRBJ1-6,CASSLKGGRSPLHF,TGTGCCAGCAGTTTAAAGGGTGGTCGTTCACCCCTCCACTTT
-,many,TRBV7-2,TRBJ2-5,CATIRGAGAGETQYF,TGTGCCACCATACGAGGCGCGGGGGCTGGGGAGACCCAGTACTTC
-,-,TRBV30,TRBJ2-1,CAWSVRQGGQFF,TGTGCCTGGAGTGTACGTCAGGGTGGACAGTTCTTC
-,few,TRBV6-5,TRBJ2-5,CASSRWRRSTQETQYF,TGTGCCAGCAGCCGCTGGAGGAGGAGCACTCAAGAGACCCAGTACTTC
TRBD1,few,TRBV7-9,TRBJ2-1,CASSIGQGSYNEQFF,TGTGCCAGCAGCATCGGACAGGGTAGCTACAATGAGCAGTTCTTC
-,-,TRBV3-1,TRBJ2-5,CASSQVFPPEWLEQYF,TGTGCCAGCAGCCAAGTCTTTCCGCCCGAGTGGCTTGAGCAGTACTTC
-,-,TRBV11-3,TRBJ2-3,CASSPRDQRDTQYF,TGTGCCAGCAGCCCCCGGGACCAGCGGGATACGCAGTATTTT
-,once,TRBV20-1,TRBJ1-2,CSAPDVQPGYGYTF,TGCAGTGCCCCTGACGTCCAACCGGGTTATGGCTACACCTTC
TRBD1,many,TRBV6-6,TRBJ2-1,CASSDDRGRSEQFF,TGTGCCAGCAGTGATGACAGGGGGCGAAGTGAGCAGTTCTTC
-,-,TRBV20-1,TRBJ2-7,CSASLSGPNEQYF,TGCAGTGCTAGCCTTTCGGGACCGAATGAGCAGTACTTC
TRBD2,many,TRBV6-5,TRBJ2-3,CASSLVAGRADTQYF,TGTGCCAGCAGTTTAGTAGCGGGAAGAGCAGATACGCAGTATTTT
-,-,TRBV6-2/TRBV6-3,TRBJ2-3,CASSFGSEGTQYF,TGTGCCAGCAGTTTCGGGAGCGAGGGCACGCAGTATTTT
TRBD2,-,TRBV3-1,TRBJ2-7,CASSPYGGTRTYEQYF,TGTGCCAGCAGCCCGTACGGGGGGACCAGAACCTACGAGCAGTACTTC
TRBD1,once,TRBV2,TRBJ2-4,CASSAQGARTYEQYF,TGTGCCAGCAGTGCACAGGGGGCCAGGACCTACGAACAGTACTTC
-,-,TRBV6-5,TRBJ1-2,CASSGGARCGYTF,TGTGCCAGCTCGGGGGGCGCAAGGTGTGGCTACACCTTC
TRBD2,few,TRBV6-2/TRBV6-3,TRBJ2-7,CASSSLAGGYEQYF,TGTGCCAGCAGTTCACTAGCGGGAGGCTACGAGCAGTACTTC
-,few,TRBV20-1,TRBJ1-2,CSANVWGADDYGYTF,TGCAGTGCTAATGTTTGGGGGGCGGACGACTATGGCTACACCTTC
TRBD1,-,TRBV12-3/TRBV12-4,TRBJ2-7,CASSLRDRASYEQYF,TGTGCCAGCAGTCTCCGGGACAGGGCCTCCTACGAGCAGTACTTC
-,-,TRBV6-5,TRBJ2-2,CASRTGPPNTGELFF,TGTGCCAGTAGAACCGGGCCCCCGAACACCGGGGAGCTGTTTTTT
TRBD1,-,TRBV7-2,TRBJ1-4,CASSRAGQGAKLFF,TGTGCCAGCAGCCGAGCAGGACAGGGGGCCAAACTGTTTTTT
TRBD2,-,TRBV7-2,TRBJ2-7,CASSPRLAGGNEQYF,TGTGCCAGCAGCCCCAGACTAGCGGGAGGGAACGAGCAGTACTTC
-,-,TRBV7-2,TRBJ2-1,CASSLGGTLYNERFF,TGTGCCAGCAGCTTAGGCGGGACCCTCTACAATGAGCGGTTCTTC